A selection of T cell receptor beta chains follows, all from one sample in a study of CD8+CD57+ T cells in acquired aplastic anemia. Using its own MiXCR run on the reads, TCRdb lists one record per CDR3 protein. The sample gives around 150,000 distinct CDR3 sequences, more than 45% of which show up once; about 2.6% is in the top ten. The sequencing sample was made of sorted CD4+, CD8+, or CD8+CD57+ T cells (not recorded which) from PBMCs. Every receptor here comes from a human donor with aplastic anemia. Both conserved end residues are trimmed from each CDR3.

V: TRBV7-8
CDR3: ASSGGAGDQPQH

V: TRBV2
CDR3: ASMAGVASPLH

V: TRBV5-4
CDR3: ASSLMSLLDGYT

V: TRBV5-1
CDR3: ASSQKETQY

V: TRBV24-1
CDR3: ATSDVTGGRGYT

V: TRBV3-1
CDR3: ASTLFPGQPQH

V: TRBV11-2
CDR3: ASSLVGRVAGANVLT

V: TRBV10-3
CDR3: AISESWETQY

V: TRBV20-1
CDR3: SARSSPLLGYEQY

V: TRBV7-6
CDR3: ASSLGDRDSLKAF

V: TRBV10-3
CDR3: AISESGGNEQY

V: TRBV5-1
CDR3: ASREDFNQPQH

V: TRBV30
CDR3: AWMGKRTSGFFAYGQY

V: TRBV9
CDR3: ASSVAGTGATDTQY

V: TRBV29-1
CDR3: SVEGTSGSTVGETQY

V: TRBV20-1
CDR3: SAVSRGKQF

V: TRBV11-2
CDR3: ASSLERDDTEAF

V: TRBV9
CDR3: ASSVAIAGNYEQY

V: TRBV6-5
CDR3: ASSRRQGPYEQY

V: TRBV2
CDR3: ASSAIEGGGEQY

V: TRBV5-1
CDR3: ASSLTGDNQPQH

V: TRBV24-1
CDR3: ATSDAETSTDTQY

V: TRBV12-5
CDR3: ASVSGFSNTEAF

V: TRBV25-1
CDR3: ASSELGGIQNTEAF

V: TRBV18
CDR3: ASSPKVNYGYT

V: TRBV10-3
CDR3: AISEGQRNTEAF